The rows below give T cell receptor beta chains drawn from one sample of a study of T cells in Graves' hyperthyroidism and ophthalmopathy. In TCRdb, the multiplex PCR reads were re-called with MiXCR into one record per CDR3 protein. The sample yields approximately 600,000 distinct CDR3 sequences, approximately 15% seen once. The sequenced sample was blood. The receptors shown here come from a woman in her thirties or forties with Graves' ophthalmopathy. Both conserved end residues are part of each CDR3. A D gene is named only where the DNA matches it firmly. The size entry is marked missing in some rows and otherwise reads once, few, many or a size class.

cdr3_aa: CASSLVGTEYEQYF; cdr3_nt: TGTGCCAGCAGTTTAGTAGGGACAGAGTACGAGCAGTACTTC; j_call: TRBJ2-7; v_call: TRBV28; d_call: TRBD1; clone_size: many
cdr3_aa: CASSQDPRVNTEAFF; cdr3_nt: TGCGCCAGCAGCCAAGACCCCAGGGTGAACACTGAAGCTTTCTTT; j_call: TRBJ1-1; v_call: TRBV4-1; d_call: -; clone_size: -
cdr3_aa: CASSSSGAREQYF; cdr3_nt: TGTGCCAGCAGTTCATCGGGGGCGCGCGAGCAGTACTTC; j_call: TRBJ2-7; v_call: TRBV12-3/TRBV12-4; d_call: -; clone_size: -
cdr3_aa: CSARWGLAGVKQYF; cdr3_nt: TGCAGTGCTAGGTGGGGGCTAGCGGGAGTCAAGCAGTACTTC; j_call: TRBJ2-7; v_call: TRBV20-1; d_call: TRBD2; clone_size: -
cdr3_aa: CASSSRLGNTIYF; cdr3_nt: TGTGCCAGCAGCTCAAGACTCGGAAACACCATATATTTT; j_call: TRBJ1-3; v_call: TRBV7-2; d_call: -; clone_size: many
cdr3_aa: CASTKVLNTEAFF; cdr3_nt: TGTGCCTCGACAAAAGTTCTGAACACTGAAGCTTTCTTT; j_call: TRBJ1-1; v_call: TRBV10-3; d_call: -; clone_size: many
cdr3_aa: CASSSGTSGINEQYF; cdr3_nt: TGTGCCAGCAGCTCCGGGACTAGCGGGATAAACGAGCAGTACTTC; j_call: TRBJ2-7; v_call: TRBV7-6; d_call: TRBD2; clone_size: many
cdr3_aa: CASSSGGGWANSNQPQHF; cdr3_nt: TGTGCCAGCAGTTCGGGAGGTGGATGGGCAAATAGCAATCAGCCCCAGCATTTT; j_call: TRBJ1-5; v_call: TRBV12-3/TRBV12-4; d_call: -; clone_size: many
cdr3_aa: CAIGGLTPSLGYEQYF; cdr3_nt: TGTGCCATCGGCGGGCTCACCCCAAGTCTCGGCTACGAGCAGTACTTC; j_call: TRBJ2-7; v_call: TRBV6-2/TRBV6-3; d_call: -; clone_size: many
cdr3_aa: CASSTSGSYSGANVLTF; cdr3_nt: TGTGCCAGCAGCACCTCCGGATCCTACTCTGGGGCCAACGTCCTGACTTTC; j_call: TRBJ2-6; v_call: TRBV12-3/TRBV12-4; d_call: -; clone_size: many
cdr3_aa: CASSISRNTEAFF; cdr3_nt: TGTGCCAGTAGTATTAGCAGAAACACTGAAGCTTTCTTT; j_call: TRBJ1-1; v_call: TRBV19; d_call: -; clone_size: many
cdr3_aa: CSSSGAWETQYF; cdr3_nt: TGCAGCTCCAGTGGGGCGTGGGAGACCCAGTACTTC; j_call: TRBJ2-5; v_call: TRBV29-1; d_call: -; clone_size: many
cdr3_aa: CASSLTTGGYEQYF; cdr3_nt: TGTGCCAGCAGCTTAACTACAGGGGGCTACGAGCAGTACTTC; j_call: TRBJ2-7; v_call: TRBV7-2; d_call: TRBD1; clone_size: many
cdr3_aa: CAWTSGSTDTQYF; cdr3_nt: TGTGCCTGGACTAGCGGCAGCACAGATACGCAGTATTTT; j_call: TRBJ2-3; v_call: TRBV30; d_call: TRBD2; clone_size: -
cdr3_aa: CASSYVLGGDNTEAFF; cdr3_nt: TGTGCCAGCAGTTACGTTCTTGGGGGAGATAACACTGAAGCTTTCTTT; j_call: TRBJ1-1; v_call: TRBV6-5; d_call: -; clone_size: many
cdr3_aa: CASSIEGDGYGYTF; cdr3_nt: TGTGCCAGTAGTATAGAGGGGGACGGCTATGGCTACACCTTC; j_call: TRBJ1-2; v_call: TRBV19; d_call: -; clone_size: few
cdr3_aa: CSVRGASNTEAFF; cdr3_nt: TGCAGTGTTAGGGGGGCATCTAACACTGAAGCTTTCTTT; j_call: TRBJ1-1; v_call: TRBV20-1; d_call: -; clone_size: many
cdr3_aa: CASRQGLAATGELFF; cdr3_nt: TGTGCCAGCAGACAAGGACTAGCGGCCACCGGGGAGCTGTTTTTT; j_call: TRBJ2-2; v_call: TRBV2; d_call: TRBD2; clone_size: many
cdr3_aa: CASSAQPGTYEQYF; cdr3_nt: TGTGCCAGCAGCGCGCAACCAGGGACCTACGAGCAGTACTTC; j_call: TRBJ2-7; v_call: TRBV9; d_call: -; clone_size: many
cdr3_aa: CSVGRPLSNYGYTF; cdr3_nt: TGCAGCGTTGGTCGGCCCTTATCCAACTATGGCTACACCTTC; j_call: TRBJ1-2; v_call: TRBV29-1; d_call: -; clone_size: many
cdr3_aa: CATSQQTGFEAFF; cdr3_nt: TGTGCCACCAGTCAACAAACAGGATTTGAAGCTTTCTTT; j_call: TRBJ1-1; v_call: TRBV15; d_call: -; clone_size: many
cdr3_aa: CASSPPGLAGEGAQYEQYF; cdr3_nt: TGTGCCAGCAGCCCCCCGGGACTAGCGGGAGAGGGGGCTCAGTACGAGCAGTACTTC; j_call: TRBJ2-7; v_call: TRBV11-1; d_call: TRBD2; clone_size: many
cdr3_aa: CAWSEGTPSYEQYF; cdr3_nt: TGTGCCTGGAGCGAGGGGACACCCTCCTACGAGCAGTACTTC; j_call: TRBJ2-7; v_call: TRBV30; d_call: -; clone_size: few